The clone carrying this TCR beta chain has only a few counts. The antigen remains unidentified. This sample includes further DNA sequences coding for the same CDR3. These data originate in a study of T cells in localized non-small cell lung cancer. Study findings and constraints: Median detection of top 100 tumor clones in adjacent lung was about 52 clones. Since sequencing was restricted to only one region of the tumor, intratumor heterogeneity remains a possibility. Higher adjacent-lung clonality was associated with shorter survival. Uninvolved adjacent lung showed higher T cell clonality than tumor.

The protocol was immunoSEQ multiplex PCR, while the TCRdb copy is restricted to in-frame clones and leaves out a portion. This table has approximately 67,000 clones, approximately 84% appearing once. CDR1 SGHRS and CDR2 YFSETQ come from the germline V gene. The CDR3 contains 12 residues. V lost 0 bases, J lost 6 bases, and 5 bases lay in between. The source is a female donor aged 60 or older with stage I lung adenocarcinoma. The chain recombines TRBV5-1 with TRBJ2-3; no definite D call. The sequencing used peripheral blood, collected before any cancer treatment. CDR3 in amino acids: CASSLAEDTQYF. The CDR3 DNA follows: TGCGCCAGCAGCTTGGCGGAGGATACGCAGTATTTT.